This T cell receptor beta chain was found in a study of radiation and T cells in renal cell carcinoma. Overall study results and limits: Compared with controls, irradiated tumors showed greater TCR clonality. Tumor samples were small regions of approximately 0.9 g. No pretreatment tumor biopsies were available for baseline clonotypes.

V lost 3 bases and J 4 bases, leaving 18 bases between the germline ends. This CDR3 region has 16 residues. Germline CDR1 and CDR2: LGHNA and YSLEER. The treatment here: 15 Gy SBRT to primary tumor, nephrectomy 4 weeks later. In this sample, this clone turned up a few times. Its antigen is unidentified. Using immunoSEQ multiplex PCR, the repertoire was profiled, and TCRdb retains in-frame clones only, with some absent. The sample contains about 20,000 clones, about 50% of which appear only once. Sequencing used tumor tissue, obtained from a patient whose treatment included radiotherapy and nephrectomy. This chain connects TRBV4-3 to TRBJ2-5, with a possible D match to TRBD2 (7 bases). The receptor's source is a woman between 50 and 59 years old with renal cell carcinoma. The CDR3 coding sequence is TGCGCCAGCAGCCAGGGTCTTGCGGGGGCGGGAGAGACCCAGTACTTC. The encoded protein is CASSQGLAGAGETQYF.